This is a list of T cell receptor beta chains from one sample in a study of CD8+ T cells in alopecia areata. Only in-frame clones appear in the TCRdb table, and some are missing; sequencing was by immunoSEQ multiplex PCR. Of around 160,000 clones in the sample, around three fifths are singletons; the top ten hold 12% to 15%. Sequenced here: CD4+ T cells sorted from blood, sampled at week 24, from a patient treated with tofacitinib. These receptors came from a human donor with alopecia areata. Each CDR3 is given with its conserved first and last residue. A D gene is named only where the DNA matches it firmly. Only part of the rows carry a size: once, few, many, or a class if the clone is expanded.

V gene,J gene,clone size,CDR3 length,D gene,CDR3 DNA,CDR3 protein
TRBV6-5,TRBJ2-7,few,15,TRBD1,TGTGCCAGCAGTTACAGGGACAGGGGGCCCTACGAGCAGTACTTC,CASSYRDRGPYEQYF
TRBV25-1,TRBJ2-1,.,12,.,TGTGCCAGCAGTGAAGTAGTCAATGAGCAGTTCTTC,CASSEVVNEQFF
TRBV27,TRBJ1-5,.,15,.,TGTGCCAGCCGACCGGGGGGCCTAAGCAATCAGCCCCAGCATTTT,CASRPGGLSNQPQHF
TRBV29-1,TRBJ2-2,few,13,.,TGCAGCGGAGGGACTCAGAACACCGGGGAGCTGTTTTTT,CSGGTQNTGELFF
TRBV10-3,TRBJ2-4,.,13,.,TGTGCCATCAGCGTTGACCCAGAGGTCATTCAGTACTTC,CAISVDPEVIQYF
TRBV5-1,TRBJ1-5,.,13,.,TGCGCCAGCAGCTTGGAAGGGTCCCAGCCCCAGCATTTT,CASSLEGSQPQHF
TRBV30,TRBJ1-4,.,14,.,TGTGCCTGGAGTCCTAGACAGGCGGTTGAAAAACTGTTTTTT,CAWSPRQAVEKLFF
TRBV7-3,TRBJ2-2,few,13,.,TGTGCCAGCAGCTTATCGAACACCGGGGAGCTGTTTTTT,CASSLSNTGELFF
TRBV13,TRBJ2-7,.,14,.,TGTGCCAGCAGCTTAGATCGGAGGTCCTACGAGCAGTACTTC,CASSLDRRSYEQYF
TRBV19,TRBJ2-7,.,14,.,TGTGCCAGTAGTATAGATTCAGGGATCTACGAGCAGTACTTC,CASSIDSGIYEQYF
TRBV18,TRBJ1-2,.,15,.,TGTGCCAGCTCACCACCGACCTTGAGGGCCTATGGCTACACCTTC,CASSPPTLRAYGYTF
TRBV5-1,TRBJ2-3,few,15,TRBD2,TGCGCCAGCAGCTTGGCCGGGGGAGGGTCAGATACGCAGTATTTT,CASSLAGGGSDTQYF
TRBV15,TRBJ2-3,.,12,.,TGTGCCACCAGCATACGGGGGGATACGCAGTATTTT,CATSIRGDTQYF
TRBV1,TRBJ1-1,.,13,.,TGCACCAGCAGCCCCAGTTCAGGCACTGAAGCTTTCTTT,CTSSPSSGTEAFF
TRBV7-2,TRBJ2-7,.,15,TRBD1,TGTGCCAGCAGCCGAACAGGGGGCTCTTCCTACGAGCAGTACTTC,CASSRTGGSSYEQYF
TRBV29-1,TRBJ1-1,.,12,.,TGCAGCGTTCATTCGCGGGGGGATGAAGCTTTCTTT,CSVHSRGDEAFF
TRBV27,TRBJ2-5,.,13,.,TGTGCCAGCAGTTCCCCTAGCACAGAGACCCAGTACTTC,CASSSPSTETQYF
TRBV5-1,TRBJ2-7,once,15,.,TGCGCCAGCAGACCCAACAGGGAGGCTAATGTCGAGCAGTACTTC,CASRPNREANVEQYF
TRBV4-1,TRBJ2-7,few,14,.,TGCGCCAGCAGCCAAGTCATAGGGATGGGCGAGCAGTACTTC,CASSQVIGMGEQYF
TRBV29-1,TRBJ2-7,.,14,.,TGCAGCGTTGAAAAGAGGTCAGGCACCTACGAGCAGTACTTC,CSVEKRSGTYEQYF
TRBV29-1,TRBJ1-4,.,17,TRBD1,TGCAGCGCCCATTCGACAGGGGGCGCGGGAACTAATGAAAAACTGTTTTTT,CSAHSTGGAGTNEKLFF
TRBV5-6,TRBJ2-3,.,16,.,TGTGCCAGCAGCTTGGATAGGGGGTCGGGCACAGATACGCAGTATTTT,CASSLDRGSGTDTQYF
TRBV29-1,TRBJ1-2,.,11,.,TGCAGCGTTGGTTCTCTATGGGGCTACACCTTC,CSVGSLWGYTF
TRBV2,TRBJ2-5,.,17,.,TGTGCCAGCAGTGAATTGGGGAAAGGGCGGACTGAAGAGACCCAGTACTTC,CASSELGKGRTEETQYF
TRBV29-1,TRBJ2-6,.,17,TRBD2,TGCAGCGCCCAGGGACTAGCGGGGGGCTCTGGGGCCAACGTCCTGACTTTC,CSAQGLAGGSGANVLTF
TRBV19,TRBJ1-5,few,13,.,TGTGCCAGTAGTATCCTGGGCAATCAGCCCCAGCATTTT,CASSILGNQPQHF
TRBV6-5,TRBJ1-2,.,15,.,TGTGCCAGCGAAGGACAGTCCAGACCGTTCCATGGCTACACCTTC,CASEGQSRPFHGYTF
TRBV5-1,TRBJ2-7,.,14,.,TGCGCCAGCAGCCTCCGCGGGGTTCCCTACGAGCAGTACTTC,CASSLRGVPYEQYF